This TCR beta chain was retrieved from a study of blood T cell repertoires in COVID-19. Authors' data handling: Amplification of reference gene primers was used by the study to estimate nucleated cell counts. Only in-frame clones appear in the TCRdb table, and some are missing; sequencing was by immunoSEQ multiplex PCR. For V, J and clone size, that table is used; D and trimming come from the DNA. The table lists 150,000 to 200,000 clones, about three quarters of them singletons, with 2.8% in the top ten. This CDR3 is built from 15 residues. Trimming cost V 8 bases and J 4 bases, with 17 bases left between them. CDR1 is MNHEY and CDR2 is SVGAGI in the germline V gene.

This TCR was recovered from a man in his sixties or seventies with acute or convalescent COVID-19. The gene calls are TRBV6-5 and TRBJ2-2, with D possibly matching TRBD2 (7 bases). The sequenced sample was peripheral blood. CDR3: CASRSGGGGTGELFF. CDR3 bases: TGTGCCAGCCGGTCGGGGGGCGGTGGCACCGGGGAGCTGTTTTTT.